Listed below are T cell receptor beta chains from one sample, sequenced in a study of CD8 T cells in Susac syndrome. TCRdb recomputed calls from the immunoSEQ multiplex PCR reads with MiXCR, one row per CDR3 protein. This sample has fewer than 80,000 distinct CDR3 sequences, with approximately 94% found just once. Sequencing input: CD8+ T cells from PBMCs. These receptors were obtained from a human donor with multiple sclerosis. The CDR3 runs from the conserved cysteine through the conserved F or W. The D gene is left open where the match is weak. Clone size is given for some rows only: seen once, a few or many times, or a class if the clone is expanded.

V gene: TRBV12-3/TRBV12-4; D gene: TRBD1; clone size: .; CDR3 length: 15; J gene: TRBJ2-3; CDR3 protein: CASRPRTGGTDTQYF; CDR3 DNA: TGTGCCAGCAGACCCAGGACAGGGGGCACAGATACGCAGTATTTT
V gene: TRBV15; D gene: .; clone size: .; CDR3 length: 13; J gene: TRBJ2-7; CDR3 protein: CATSFGSSYEQYF; CDR3 DNA: TGTGCCACCAGCTTCGGAAGCTCCTACGAGCAGTACTTC
V gene: TRBV7-9; D gene: .; clone size: once; CDR3 length: 14; J gene: TRBJ2-1; CDR3 protein: CASSLPMWLSEQFF; CDR3 DNA: TGTGCCAGCAGCTTACCGATGTGGTTGAGTGAGCAGTTCTTC
V gene: TRBV28; D gene: .; clone size: .; CDR3 length: 16; J gene: TRBJ2-1; CDR3 protein: CASSPTDRSSYNEQFF; CDR3 DNA: TGTGCCAGCAGTCCCACGGACCGTAGCTCCTACAATGAGCAGTTCTTC
V gene: TRBV27; D gene: .; clone size: .; CDR3 length: 15; J gene: TRBJ1-2; CDR3 protein: CASGDWNEANYGYTF; CDR3 DNA: TGTGCCAGCGGCGATTGGAACGAAGCTAACTATGGCTACACCTTC
V gene: TRBV7-9; D gene: .; clone size: .; CDR3 length: 17; J gene: TRBJ1-5; CDR3 protein: CASSLDIGQAENQPQHF; CDR3 DNA: TGTGCCAGCAGCTTAGATATCGGGCAGGCCGAAAATCAGCCCCAGCATTTT
V gene: TRBV19; D gene: TRBD2; clone size: .; CDR3 length: 15; J gene: TRBJ2-1; CDR3 protein: CASSIGTSLPNEQFF; CDR3 DNA: TGTGCCAGTAGTATTGGGACTAGCCTCCCTAATGAGCAGTTCTTC
V gene: TRBV19; D gene: TRBD1; clone size: once; CDR3 length: 13; J gene: TRBJ2-1; CDR3 protein: CASSIAGGGEQFF; CDR3 DNA: TGTGCCAGTAGTATAGCAGGGGGCGGTGAGCAGTTCTTC
V gene: TRBV11-1; D gene: TRBD1; clone size: .; CDR3 length: 15; J gene: TRBJ1-6; CDR3 protein: CASSLGGQLNSPLHF; CDR3 DNA: TGTGCCAGCAGCTTAGGGGGACAGCTTAATTCACCCCTCCACTTT
V gene: TRBV20-1; D gene: .; clone size: .; CDR3 length: 18; J gene: TRBJ1-3; CDR3 protein: CSARDRKQAGVTGNTIYF; CDR3 DNA: TGCAGTGCTAGAGATCGAAAACAGGCTGGGGTTACTGGAAACACCATATATTTT
V gene: TRBV6-5; D gene: .; clone size: .; CDR3 length: 13; J gene: TRBJ2-5; CDR3 protein: CASSYSWGETQYF; CDR3 DNA: TGTGCCAGCAGTTACTCGTGGGGGGAGACCCAGTACTTC
V gene: TRBV20-1; D gene: .; clone size: once; CDR3 length: 14; J gene: TRBJ2-1; CDR3 protein: CSASSPPFGNEQFF; CDR3 DNA: TGCAGTGCTAGTAGCCCCCCATTTGGCAATGAGCAGTTCTTC
V gene: TRBV28; D gene: .; clone size: .; CDR3 length: 14; J gene: TRBJ1-2; CDR3 protein: CASSSPDFTYGYTF; CDR3 DNA: TGTGCCAGCAGTTCGCCTGATTTCACCTATGGCTACACCTTC
V gene: TRBV3-1; D gene: TRBD2; clone size: .; CDR3 length: 17; J gene: TRBJ2-1; CDR3 protein: CASSQVGFGRSDNEQFF; CDR3 DNA: TGTGCCAGCAGCCAAGTAGGGTTCGGGAGGTCTGACAATGAGCAGTTCTTC
V gene: TRBV20-1; D gene: .; clone size: .; CDR3 length: 14; J gene: TRBJ1-6; CDR3 protein: CSAWGQNYNSPLHF; CDR3 DNA: TGCAGTGCTTGGGGGCAGAACTATAATTCACCCCTCCACTTT
V gene: TRBV6-4; D gene: .; clone size: .; CDR3 length: 14; J gene: TRBJ2-1; CDR3 protein: CASSDSEGSNEQFF; CDR3 DNA: TGTGCCAGCAGTGACTCGGAGGGAAGTAATGAGCAGTTCTTC
V gene: TRBV29-1; D gene: .; clone size: .; CDR3 length: 12; J gene: TRBJ1-1; CDR3 protein: CSVMRDPNEAFF; CDR3 DNA: TGCAGCGTGATGCGAGACCCCAATGAAGCTTTCTTT
V gene: TRBV25-1; D gene: .; clone size: .; CDR3 length: 15; J gene: TRBJ2-1; CDR3 protein: CASSEVDTHYNEQFF; CDR3 DNA: TGTGCCAGCAGTGAAGTGGACACACACTACAATGAGCAGTTCTTC
V gene: TRBV27; D gene: .; clone size: .; CDR3 length: 16; J gene: TRBJ2-7; CDR3 protein: CASSLSGDSLSYEQYF; CDR3 DNA: TGTGCCAGCAGTTTATCGGGTGACTCACTCTCCTACGAGCAGTACTTC
V gene: TRBV9; D gene: .; clone size: .; CDR3 length: 15; J gene: TRBJ2-7; CDR3 protein: CASSVGSGQGYEQYF; CDR3 DNA: TGTGCCAGCAGCGTAGGATCTGGGCAGGGGTACGAGCAGTACTTC
V gene: TRBV7-9; D gene: .; clone size: .; CDR3 length: 15; J gene: TRBJ1-5; CDR3 protein: CASSTGEGSNQPQHF; CDR3 DNA: TGTGCCAGCAGCACAGGTGAAGGTAGCAATCAGCCCCAGCATTTT
V gene: TRBV14; D gene: .; clone size: .; CDR3 length: 16; J gene: TRBJ2-1; CDR3 protein: CASSQDPGDSYNEQFF; CDR3 DNA: TGTGCCAGCAGCCAAGATCCGGGGGACTCCTACAATGAGCAGTTCTTC
V gene: TRBV7-2; D gene: .; clone size: .; CDR3 length: 11; J gene: TRBJ2-7; CDR3 protein: CASSSLYEQYF; CDR3 DNA: TGTGCCAGCAGCTCCTTGTACGAGCAGTACTTC
V gene: TRBV13; D gene: TRBD2; clone size: .; CDR3 length: 16; J gene: TRBJ2-3; CDR3 protein: CASSHQAGGGTDTQYF; CDR3 DNA: TGTGCCAGCAGCCACCAAGCGGGGGGTGGCACAGATACGCAGTATTTT
V gene: TRBV3-1; D gene: TRBD2; clone size: .; CDR3 length: 14; J gene: TRBJ2-7; CDR3 protein: CASSQDRGRYGQYF; CDR3 DNA: TGTGCCAGCAGCCAAGATCGCGGGAGATACGGGCAGTACTTC
V gene: TRBV29-1; D gene: .; clone size: .; CDR3 length: 12; J gene: TRBJ2-5; CDR3 protein: CSVGGNQETQYF; CDR3 DNA: TGCAGCGTTGGAGGGAACCAAGAGACCCAGTACTTC
V gene: TRBV28; D gene: .; clone size: .; CDR3 length: 16; J gene: TRBJ2-2; CDR3 protein: CASSPRGGGRTGELFF; CDR3 DNA: TGTGCCAGCAGCCCTAGGGGGGGCGGGAGAACCGGGGAGCTGTTTTTT
V gene: TRBV6-5; D gene: .; clone size: once; CDR3 length: 14; J gene: TRBJ2-7; CDR3 protein: CASRHQGGPYEQYF; CDR3 DNA: TGTGCCAGCAGGCACCAAGGGGGACCCTACGAGCAGTACTTC
V gene: TRBV30; D gene: .; clone size: .; CDR3 length: 12; J gene: TRBJ2-1; CDR3 protein: CAWSGGYNEQFF; CDR3 DNA: TGTGCCTGGAGTGGCGGATACAATGAGCAGTTCTTC